A selection of T cell receptor beta chains follows, all from one sample in a study of blood T cell repertoires in COVID-19. Here immunoSEQ multiplex PCR was the method, and the copy in TCRdb shows in-frame clones only, minus some. Among about 170,000 clones listed, around 87% were seen once. Sample: peripheral blood. These TCRs come from a man in his fifties or sixties with COVID-19, enrolled during active disease. Both conserved end residues are part of each CDR3. A D gene is named only where the DNA matches it firmly. Part of the rows lack a size; the others show once, few, many or a class for expanded clones.

cdr3_aa: CASSLSTSGWPSSYNEQFF; cdr3_nt: TGTGCCAGCAGTTTATCCACTAGCGGGTGGCCCAGCTCCTACAATGAGCAGTTCTTC; j_call: TRBJ2-1; v_call: TRBV27; clone_size: once; d_call: TRBD2
cdr3_aa: CASSLGQGYSTPLHF; cdr3_nt: TGTGCCAGCAGTTTAGGGCAGGGATATAGTACACCCCTCCACTTT; j_call: TRBJ1-6; v_call: TRBV27; clone_size: once; d_call: .
cdr3_aa: CASSIGLASGKLNYEQYF; cdr3_nt: TGTGCCAGTAGTATAGGATTAGCTAGCGGGAAACTGAACTACGAGCAGTACTTC; j_call: TRBJ2-7; v_call: TRBV19; clone_size: .; d_call: TRBD2
cdr3_aa: CASSPPGQFYEQYF; cdr3_nt: TGTGCCAGCTCACCACCGGGACAGTTCTACGAGCAGTACTTC; j_call: TRBJ2-7; v_call: TRBV18; clone_size: once; d_call: TRBD1
cdr3_aa: CASSHPTGELRNSPLHF; cdr3_nt: TGTGCCAGCAGCCACCCGACGGGAGAGCTAAGGAATTCACCCCTCCACTTT; j_call: TRBJ1-6; v_call: TRBV7-9; clone_size: .; d_call: .
cdr3_aa: CASSLLHGQVYSNQPQHF; cdr3_nt: TGTGCCAGCAGCCTCCTCCATGGACAGGTCTATAGCAATCAGCCCCAGCATTTT; j_call: TRBJ1-5; v_call: TRBV2; clone_size: .; d_call: TRBD1
cdr3_aa: CATARNTGELFF; cdr3_nt: TGTGCCACCGCCAGGAACACCGGGGAGCTGTTTTTT; j_call: TRBJ2-2; v_call: TRBV19; clone_size: .; d_call: .
cdr3_aa: CASSQNRGEQFF; cdr3_nt: TGTGCCAGCAGCCAAAACAGGGGTGAGCAGTTCTTC; j_call: TRBJ2-1; v_call: TRBV14; clone_size: .; d_call: TRBD1
cdr3_aa: CASRNSLTGYEQYF; cdr3_nt: TGTGCCAGCAGGAACAGCCTAACTGGCTACGAGCAGTACTTC; j_call: TRBJ2-7; v_call: TRBV6-5; clone_size: .; d_call: .
cdr3_aa: CASSSPRGLTGELFF; cdr3_nt: TGTGCCAGCAGCTCCCCCCGCGGTTTAACCGGGGAGCTGTTTTTT; j_call: TRBJ2-2; v_call: TRBV5-4; clone_size: .; d_call: .
cdr3_aa: CASSLHGQGNQPQHF; cdr3_nt: TGTGCCAGCAGCTTACATGGACAGGGTAATCAGCCCCAGCATTTT; j_call: TRBJ1-5; v_call: TRBV7-2; clone_size: .; d_call: TRBD1
cdr3_aa: CASIGGETEAFF; cdr3_nt: TGTGCCAGCATTGGGGGCGAGACTGAAGCTTTCTTT; j_call: TRBJ1-1; v_call: TRBV25-1; clone_size: .; d_call: .
cdr3_aa: CASSEAASAQYF; cdr3_nt: TGTGCCAGCAGTGAGGCGGCCTCAGCGCAGTATTTT; j_call: TRBJ2-3; v_call: TRBV6-1; clone_size: few; d_call: .
cdr3_aa: CASSFRAGRVVAFF; cdr3_nt: TGTGCCAGCAGTTTCAGGGCAGGGAGGGTTGTAGCTTTCTTT; j_call: TRBJ1-1; v_call: TRBV28; clone_size: .; d_call: .
cdr3_aa: CASSLTRQGVGSPLHF; cdr3_nt: TGTGCCAGCAGCTTAACGCGACAGGGTGTAGGATCACCCCTCCACTTT; j_call: TRBJ1-6; v_call: TRBV7-3; clone_size: once; d_call: TRBD1
cdr3_aa: CASSREWQGPYEQYF; cdr3_nt: TGCGCCAGCAGCCGCGAATGGCAGGGTCCCTACGAGCAGTACTTC; j_call: TRBJ2-7; v_call: TRBV4-3; clone_size: once; d_call: .
cdr3_aa: CASFPPGQGANTIYF; cdr3_nt: TGTGCCAGCTTTCCTCCGGGACAGGGGGCTAACACCATATATTTT; j_call: TRBJ1-3; v_call: TRBV6-5; clone_size: .; d_call: TRBD1
cdr3_aa: CASSVVRFTGPNEKLFF; cdr3_nt: TGTGCCAGCAGTGTAGTACGGTTTACAGGGCCTAATGAAAAACTGTTTTTT; j_call: TRBJ1-4; v_call: TRBV25-1; clone_size: .; d_call: .
cdr3_aa: CASSQDGPMGYTF; cdr3_nt: TGCGCCAGCAGCCAAGATGGCCCGATGGGCTACACCTTC; j_call: TRBJ1-2; v_call: TRBV4-3; clone_size: .; d_call: .
cdr3_aa: CASSLGQTSSYEQYF; cdr3_nt: TGCGCCAGCAGCTTGGGACAGACAAGCTCCTACGAGCAGTACTTC; j_call: TRBJ2-7; v_call: TRBV5-1; clone_size: once; d_call: .
cdr3_aa: CASRARVGELFF; cdr3_nt: TGTGCCAGTAGGGCCAGGGTAGGGGAGCTGTTTTTT; j_call: TRBJ2-2; v_call: TRBV19; clone_size: .; d_call: .
cdr3_aa: CASSLSSGGSGANVLTF; cdr3_nt: TGTGCCAGTAGTTTATCTTCCGGGGGATCTGGGGCCAACGTCCTGACTTTC; j_call: TRBJ2-6; v_call: TRBV19; clone_size: .; d_call: .
cdr3_aa: CASSPPPGGWQETQYF; cdr3_nt: TGTGCCAGCTCACCACCTCCAGGGGGTTGGCAAGAGACCCAGTACTTC; j_call: TRBJ2-5; v_call: TRBV18; clone_size: .; d_call: TRBD1
cdr3_aa: CASSGGGTADTQYF; cdr3_nt: TGTGCCAGCAGCGGGGGGGGTACGGCAGATACGCAGTATTTT; j_call: TRBJ2-3; v_call: TRBV11-3; clone_size: .; d_call: TRBD2
cdr3_aa: CASIPPPVWETQYF; cdr3_nt: TGTGCCAGCATCCCCCCGCCGGTTTGGGAGACCCAGTACTTC; j_call: TRBJ2-5; v_call: TRBV6-4; clone_size: .; d_call: .
cdr3_aa: CASSLVRIGSEAFF; cdr3_nt: TGTGCCAGCAGCTTGGTCCGAATTGGGAGCGAAGCTTTCTTT; j_call: TRBJ1-1; v_call: TRBV5-6; clone_size: .; d_call: .
cdr3_aa: CASSETGGSQPQHF; cdr3_nt: TGTGCCAGTAGTGAAACAGGGGGGTCTCAGCCCCAGCATTTT; j_call: TRBJ1-5; v_call: TRBV19; clone_size: once; d_call: TRBD1
cdr3_aa: CASSPDRGPPYNEQFF; cdr3_nt: TGTGCCAGTAGTCCCGACAGGGGGCCCCCCTACAATGAGCAGTTCTTC; j_call: TRBJ2-1; v_call: TRBV19; clone_size: .; d_call: TRBD1
cdr3_aa: CASSAQGAQGNTIYF; cdr3_nt: TGTGCCAGCAGCGCCCAGGGGGCGCAAGGAAACACCATATATTTT; j_call: TRBJ1-3; v_call: TRBV27; clone_size: .; d_call: TRBD1
cdr3_aa: CASSKSGTGTIGDYGYTF; cdr3_nt: TGTGCCAGCAGCAAGTCCGGGACAGGGACAATCGGCGACTATGGCTACACCTTC; j_call: TRBJ1-2; v_call: TRBV9; clone_size: .; d_call: TRBD1
cdr3_aa: CASSQDRGINQPQHF; cdr3_nt: TGCGCCAGCAGCCAAGACAGGGGGATCAATCAGCCCCAGCATTTT; j_call: TRBJ1-5; v_call: TRBV4-3; clone_size: .; d_call: TRBD1
cdr3_aa: CASSNRPPQGSDTEAFF; cdr3_nt: TGTGCCAGCAGCAATCGACCCCCACAGGGATCGGACACTGAAGCTTTCTTT; j_call: TRBJ1-1; v_call: TRBV13; clone_size: .; d_call: .
cdr3_aa: CASSQGERHSNQPQHF; cdr3_nt: TGTGCCAGCAGCCAAGGGGAAAGGCATAGCAATCAGCCCCAGCATTTT; j_call: TRBJ1-5; v_call: TRBV5-5; clone_size: .; d_call: .
cdr3_aa: CASSEGRAFF; cdr3_nt: TGTGCCAGCAGTGAGGGCCGAGCTTTCTTT; j_call: TRBJ1-1; v_call: TRBV2; clone_size: .; d_call: .
cdr3_aa: CATSDDYTGNQPQHF; cdr3_nt: TGTGCCACCAGTGATGATTACACGGGAAATCAGCCCCAGCATTTT; j_call: TRBJ1-5; v_call: TRBV24-1; clone_size: .; d_call: .
cdr3_aa: CASSPSGRAYNEQFF; cdr3_nt: TGTGCCAGCAGTCCTAGCGGGAGGGCCTACAATGAGCAGTTCTTC; j_call: TRBJ2-1; v_call: TRBV6-5; clone_size: .; d_call: TRBD2
cdr3_aa: CASTDRVRYGYTF; cdr3_nt: TGTGCCAGCACTGACAGGGTTCGATATGGCTACACCTTC; j_call: TRBJ1-2; v_call: TRBV12-3/TRBV12-4; clone_size: .; d_call: TRBD1
cdr3_aa: CASSLNQGYGYTF; cdr3_nt: TGTGCCAGCAGTTTAAACCAGGGGTATGGCTACACCTTC; j_call: TRBJ1-2; v_call: TRBV12-3/TRBV12-4; clone_size: .; d_call: .
cdr3_aa: CASRADGYYGYTF; cdr3_nt: TGTGCCAGCAGAGCGGACGGCTACTATGGCTACACCTTC; j_call: TRBJ1-2; v_call: TRBV6-5; clone_size: .; d_call: .
cdr3_aa: CASSPAGHNEQYF; cdr3_nt: TGTGCCAGCAGCCCCGCAGGGCATAATGAGCAGTACTTC; j_call: TRBJ2-7; v_call: TRBV5-5; clone_size: few; d_call: .
cdr3_aa: CASIAAGTGGRETQYF; cdr3_nt: TGTGCCAGCATAGCCGCTGGGACAGGGGGCCGGGAGACCCAGTACTTC; j_call: TRBJ2-5; v_call: TRBV28; clone_size: .; d_call: TRBD1
cdr3_aa: CASSSNGGGQGEQYF; cdr3_nt: TGTGCCAGCAGTTCCAATGGGGGGGGCCAGGGCGAGCAGTACTTC; j_call: TRBJ2-7; v_call: TRBV28; clone_size: .; d_call: .
cdr3_aa: CASSSGDLRQGKQYF; cdr3_nt: TGCGCCAGCAGCTCGGGAGACCTACGACAGGGCAAGCAGTACTTC; j_call: TRBJ2-7; v_call: TRBV5-1; clone_size: .; d_call: .
cdr3_aa: CASGLGGVSHGYTF; cdr3_nt: TGTGCTAGTGGTTTGGGGGGAGTGTCGCATGGCTACACCTTC; j_call: TRBJ1-2; v_call: TRBV12-5; clone_size: .; d_call: .
cdr3_aa: CASSTVGAGGANEQFF; cdr3_nt: TGTGCCAGCAGCACGGTGGGAGCGGGAGGTGCGAATGAGCAGTTCTTC; j_call: TRBJ2-1; v_call: TRBV7-2; clone_size: .; d_call: TRBD2
cdr3_aa: CASSAQQQTGYGYTF; cdr3_nt: TGTGCCAGTAGTGCCCAGCAACAGACAGGGTATGGCTACACCTTC; j_call: TRBJ1-2; v_call: TRBV19; clone_size: once; d_call: TRBD1
cdr3_aa: CASSLGGLNYGYTF; cdr3_nt: TGTGCCAGCAGCTTAGGGGGCCTTAACTATGGCTACACCTTC; j_call: TRBJ1-2; v_call: TRBV7-9; clone_size: .; d_call: .
cdr3_aa: CASSFTGENTEAFF; cdr3_nt: TGTGCCAGCAGCTTCACAGGGGAAAACACTGAAGCTTTCTTT; j_call: TRBJ1-1; v_call: TRBV6-5; clone_size: .; d_call: TRBD1
cdr3_aa: CASSSRTSGTYNEQFF; cdr3_nt: TGTGCCAGCAGCTCCCGGACTAGCGGGACCTACAATGAGCAGTTCTTC; j_call: TRBJ2-1; v_call: TRBV11-2; clone_size: .; d_call: TRBD2
cdr3_aa: CASSQDIGTAGGYTF; cdr3_nt: TGCGCCAGCAGCCAAGATATAGGGACAGCTGGGGGCTACACCTTC; j_call: TRBJ1-2; v_call: TRBV4-3; clone_size: .; d_call: TRBD1